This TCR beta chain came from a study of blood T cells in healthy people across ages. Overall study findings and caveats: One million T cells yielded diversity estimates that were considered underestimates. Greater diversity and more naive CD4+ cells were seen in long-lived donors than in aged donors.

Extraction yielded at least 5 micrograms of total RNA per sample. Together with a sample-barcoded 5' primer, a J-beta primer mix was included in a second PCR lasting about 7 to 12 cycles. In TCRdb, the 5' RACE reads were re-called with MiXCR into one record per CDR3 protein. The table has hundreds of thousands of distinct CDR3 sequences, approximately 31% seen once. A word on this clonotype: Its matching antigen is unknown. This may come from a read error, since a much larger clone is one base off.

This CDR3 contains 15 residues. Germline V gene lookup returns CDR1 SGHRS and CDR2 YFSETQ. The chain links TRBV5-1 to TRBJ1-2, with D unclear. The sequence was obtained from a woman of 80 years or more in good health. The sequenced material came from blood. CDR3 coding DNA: TGCGCCTGCAGCCCGGAACGGGCCTCTCCCTATGGCTACACCTTC. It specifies CACSPERASPYGYTF.